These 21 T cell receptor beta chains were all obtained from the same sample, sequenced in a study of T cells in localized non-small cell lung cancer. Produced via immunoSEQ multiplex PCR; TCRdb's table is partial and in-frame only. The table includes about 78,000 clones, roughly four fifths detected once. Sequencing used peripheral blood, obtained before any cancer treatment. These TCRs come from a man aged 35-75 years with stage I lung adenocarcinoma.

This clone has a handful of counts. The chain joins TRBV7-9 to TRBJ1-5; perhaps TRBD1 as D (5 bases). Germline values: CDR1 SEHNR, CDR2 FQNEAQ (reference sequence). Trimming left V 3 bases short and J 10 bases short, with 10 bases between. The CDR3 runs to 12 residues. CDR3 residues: CASSFEGPPQHF. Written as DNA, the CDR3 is TGTGCCAGCAGCTTTGAGGGGCCCCCCCAGCATTTT. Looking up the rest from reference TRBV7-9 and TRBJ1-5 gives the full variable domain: DTGVSQNPRHKITKRGQNVTFRCDPISEHNRLYWYRQTLGQGPEFLTYFQNEAQLEKSRLLSDRFSAERPKGSFSTLEIQRTEQGDSAMYLCASSFEGPPQHFGDGTRLSIL.

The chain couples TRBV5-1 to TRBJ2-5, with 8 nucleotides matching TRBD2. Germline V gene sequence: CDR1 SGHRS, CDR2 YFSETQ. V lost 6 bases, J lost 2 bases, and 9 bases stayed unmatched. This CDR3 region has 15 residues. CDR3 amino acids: CASNRAGERQETQYF. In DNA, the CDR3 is TGCGCCAGCAATAGAGCGGGAGAACGGCAAGAGACCCAGTACTTC. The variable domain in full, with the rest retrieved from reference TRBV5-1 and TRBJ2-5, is KAGVTQTPRYLIKTRGQQVTLSCSPISGHRSVSWYQQTPGQGLQFLFEYFSETQRNKGNFPGRFSGRQFSNSRSEMNVSTLELGDSALYLCASNRAGERQETQYFGPGTRLLVL.

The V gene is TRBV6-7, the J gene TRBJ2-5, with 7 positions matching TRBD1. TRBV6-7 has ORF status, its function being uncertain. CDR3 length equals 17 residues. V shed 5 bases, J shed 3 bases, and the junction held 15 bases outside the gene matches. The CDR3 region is CASSKRETGTDKETQYF. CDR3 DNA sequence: TGTGCCAGCAGTAAGCGAGAGACCGGGACAGATAAAGAGACCCAGTACTTC.

The CDR3 DNA sequence: TGTGCCAGCAGCTTGGCCGGGACACGCTCTGGAAACACCATATATTTT. Translated, it gives CASSLAGTRSGNTIYF. The chain couples TRBV5-5 to TRBJ1-3; perhaps TRBD1 as D (6 bases). The CDR3 has 16 amino acids. From germline, CDR1 is SGHKS and CDR2 YYEKEE (reference sequence). Trimming removed 0 bases at V and 0 bases at J, with 10 bases between.

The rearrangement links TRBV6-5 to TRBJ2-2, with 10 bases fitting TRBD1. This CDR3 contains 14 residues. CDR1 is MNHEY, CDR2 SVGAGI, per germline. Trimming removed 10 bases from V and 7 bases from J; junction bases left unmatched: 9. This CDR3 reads CATRQGAIYGELFF. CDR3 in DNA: TGTGCCACTCGACAGGGGGCTATATACGGGGAGCTGTTTTTT.

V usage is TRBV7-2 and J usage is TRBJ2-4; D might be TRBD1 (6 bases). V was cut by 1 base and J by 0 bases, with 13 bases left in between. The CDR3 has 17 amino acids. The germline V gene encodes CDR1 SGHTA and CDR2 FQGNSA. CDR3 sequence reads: CASSLDLTGQAKNIQYF. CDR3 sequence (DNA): TGTGCCAGCAGCTTAGACTTAACGGGACAAGCCAAAAACATTCAGTACTTC.

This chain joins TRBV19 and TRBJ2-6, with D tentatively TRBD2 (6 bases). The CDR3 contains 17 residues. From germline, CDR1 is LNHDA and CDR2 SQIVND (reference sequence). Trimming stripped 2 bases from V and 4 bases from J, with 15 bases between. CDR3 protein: CASSIWSRGIGANVLTF. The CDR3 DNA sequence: TGTGCCAGTAGTATATGGAGTCGGGGGATCGGGGCCAACGTCCTGACTTTC.

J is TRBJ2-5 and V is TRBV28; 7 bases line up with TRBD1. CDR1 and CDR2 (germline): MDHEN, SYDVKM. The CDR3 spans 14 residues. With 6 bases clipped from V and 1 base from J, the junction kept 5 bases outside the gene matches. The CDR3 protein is CASSQTGSQETQYF. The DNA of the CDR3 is TGTGCCAGCAGCCAGACAGGGTCCCAAGAGACCCAGTACTTC.

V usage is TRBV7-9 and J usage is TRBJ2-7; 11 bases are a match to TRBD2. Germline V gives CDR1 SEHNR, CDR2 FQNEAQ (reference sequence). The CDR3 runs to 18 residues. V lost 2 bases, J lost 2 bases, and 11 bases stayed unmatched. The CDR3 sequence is CASSLPTKLAGETYEQYF. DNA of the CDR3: TGTGCCAGCAGCTTACCCACCAAACTAGCGGGAGAAACCTACGAGCAGTACTTC.

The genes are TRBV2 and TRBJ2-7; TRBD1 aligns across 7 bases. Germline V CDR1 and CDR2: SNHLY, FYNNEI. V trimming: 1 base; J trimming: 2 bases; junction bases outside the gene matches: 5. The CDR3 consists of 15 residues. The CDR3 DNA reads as TGTGCCAGCAGTGAAGAGGGACAGCCACCCTACGAGCAGTACTTC. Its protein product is CASSEEGQPPYEQYF.

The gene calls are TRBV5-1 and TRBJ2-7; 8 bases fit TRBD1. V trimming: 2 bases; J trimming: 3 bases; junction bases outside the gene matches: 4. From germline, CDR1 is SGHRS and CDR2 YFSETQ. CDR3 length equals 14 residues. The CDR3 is CASSFSGTGYEQYF. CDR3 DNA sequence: TGCGCCAGCAGCTTTTCCGGGACAGGCTACGAGCAGTACTTC. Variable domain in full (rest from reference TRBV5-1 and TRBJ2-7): KAGVTQTPRYLIKTRGQQVTLSCSPISGHRSVSWYQQTPGQGLQFLFEYFSETQRNKGNFPGRFSGRQFSNSRSEMNVSTLELGDSALYLCASSFSGTGYEQYFGPGTRLTVT.

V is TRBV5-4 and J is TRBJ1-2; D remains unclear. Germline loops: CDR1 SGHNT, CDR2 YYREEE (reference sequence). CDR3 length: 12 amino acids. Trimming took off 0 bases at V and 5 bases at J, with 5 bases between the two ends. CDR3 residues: CASSLDRYGYTF. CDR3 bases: TGTGCCAGCAGCTTGGATCGTTATGGCTACACCTTC.

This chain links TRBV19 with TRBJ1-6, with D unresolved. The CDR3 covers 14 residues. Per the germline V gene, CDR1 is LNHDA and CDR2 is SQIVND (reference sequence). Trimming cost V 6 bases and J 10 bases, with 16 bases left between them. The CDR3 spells CASSGEAVGSPLHF. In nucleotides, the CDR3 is TGTGCCAGTAGCGGGGAGGCAGTAGGGTCACCCCTCCACTTT. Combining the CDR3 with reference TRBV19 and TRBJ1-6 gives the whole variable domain DGGITQSPKYLFRKEGQNVTLSCEQNLNHDAMYWYRQDPGQGLRLIYYSQIVNDFQKGDIAEGYSVSREKKESFPLTVTSAQKNPTAFYLCASSGEAVGSPLHFGNGTRLTVT.

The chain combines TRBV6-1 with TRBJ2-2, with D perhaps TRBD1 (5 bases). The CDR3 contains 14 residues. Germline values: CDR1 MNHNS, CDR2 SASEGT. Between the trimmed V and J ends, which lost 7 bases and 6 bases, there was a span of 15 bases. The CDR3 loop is CASTIQGWSGELFF. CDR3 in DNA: TGTGCCAGCACTATTCAGGGTTGGTCCGGGGAGCTGTTTTTT.

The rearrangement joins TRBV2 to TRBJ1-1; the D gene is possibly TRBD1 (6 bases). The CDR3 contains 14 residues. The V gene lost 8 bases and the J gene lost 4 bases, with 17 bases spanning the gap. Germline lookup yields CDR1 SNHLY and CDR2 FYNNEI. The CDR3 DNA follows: TGTGCCAGCGCCCGTACAGGGCGGAGCACTGAAGCTTTCTTT. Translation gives CASARTGRSTEAFF.

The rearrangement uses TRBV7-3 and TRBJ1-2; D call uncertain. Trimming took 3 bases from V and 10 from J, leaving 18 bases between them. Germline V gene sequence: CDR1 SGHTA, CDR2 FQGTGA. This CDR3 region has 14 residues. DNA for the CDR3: TGTGCCAGCAGCTTTCGGAACGACGCAGCGGCCTACACCTTC. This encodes CASSFRNDAAAYTF. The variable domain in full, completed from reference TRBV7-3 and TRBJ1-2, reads GAGVSQTPSNKVTEKGKYVELRCDPISGHTALYWYRQSLGQGPEFLIYFQGTGAADDSGLPNDRFFAVRPEGSVSTLKIQRTERGDSAVYLCASSFRNDAAAYTFGSGTRLTVV.

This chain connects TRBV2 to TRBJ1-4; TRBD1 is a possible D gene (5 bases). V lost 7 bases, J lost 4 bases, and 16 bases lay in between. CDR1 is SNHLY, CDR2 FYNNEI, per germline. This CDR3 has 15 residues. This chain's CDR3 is CASTFEGAGNEKLFF. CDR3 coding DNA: TGTGCCAGCACCTTTGAAGGGGCCGGTAATGAAAAACTGTTTTTT. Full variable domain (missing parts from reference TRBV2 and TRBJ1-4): EPEVTQTPSHQVTQMGQEVILRCVPISNHLYFYWYRQILGQKVEFLVSFYNNEISEKSEIFDDQFSVERPDGSNFTLKIRSTKLEDSAMYFCASTFEGAGNEKLFFGSGTQLSVL.

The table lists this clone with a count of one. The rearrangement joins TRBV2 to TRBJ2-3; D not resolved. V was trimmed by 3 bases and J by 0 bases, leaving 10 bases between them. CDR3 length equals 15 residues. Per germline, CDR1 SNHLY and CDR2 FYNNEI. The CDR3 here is CASSDWPASTDTQYF. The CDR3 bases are TGTGCCAGCAGTGATTGGCCAGCGAGCACAGATACGCAGTATTTT.

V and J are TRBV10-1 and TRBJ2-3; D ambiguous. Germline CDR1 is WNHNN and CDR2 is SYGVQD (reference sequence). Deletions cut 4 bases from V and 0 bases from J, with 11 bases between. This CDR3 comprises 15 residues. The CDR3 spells CASSVHTSSTDTQYF. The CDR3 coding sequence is TGCGCCAGCAGTGTTCACACTTCTAGCACAGATACGCAGTATTTT.

The CDR3 protein is CASSLKAGGYNEQFF. The CDR3 coding sequence is TGCGCCAGCAGCTTAAAAGCGGGAGGATATAATGAGCAGTTCTTC. The chain combines TRBV5-1 with TRBJ2-1, with 9 bases fitting TRBD2. The CDR3 is 15 residues long. Per the germline V gene, CDR1 is SGHRS and CDR2 is YFSETQ. V lost 2 bases and J lost 7; bases outside the gene matches: 7.

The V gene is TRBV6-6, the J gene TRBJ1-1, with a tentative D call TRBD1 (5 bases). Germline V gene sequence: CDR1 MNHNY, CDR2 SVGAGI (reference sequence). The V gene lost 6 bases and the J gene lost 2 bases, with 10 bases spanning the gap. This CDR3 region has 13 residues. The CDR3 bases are TGTGCCAGCAGCTACGACAGAAACACTGAAGCTTTCTTT. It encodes CASSYDRNTEAFF.